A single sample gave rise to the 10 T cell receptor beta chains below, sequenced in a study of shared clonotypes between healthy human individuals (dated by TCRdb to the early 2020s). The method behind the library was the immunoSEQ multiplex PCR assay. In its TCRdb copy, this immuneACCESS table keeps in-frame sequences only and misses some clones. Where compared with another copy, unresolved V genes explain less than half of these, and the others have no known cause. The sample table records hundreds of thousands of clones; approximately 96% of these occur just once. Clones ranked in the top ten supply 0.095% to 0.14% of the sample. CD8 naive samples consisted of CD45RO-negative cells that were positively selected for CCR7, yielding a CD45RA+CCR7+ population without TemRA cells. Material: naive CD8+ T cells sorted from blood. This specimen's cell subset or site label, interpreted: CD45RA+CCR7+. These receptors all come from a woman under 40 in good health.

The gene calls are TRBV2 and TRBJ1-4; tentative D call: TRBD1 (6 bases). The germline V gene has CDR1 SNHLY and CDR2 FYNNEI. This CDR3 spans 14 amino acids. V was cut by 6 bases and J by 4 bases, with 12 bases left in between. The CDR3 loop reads CASSRDTYNEKLFF. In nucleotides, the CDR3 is TGTGCCAGCAGCCGGGACACTTATAATGAAAAACTGTTTTTT.

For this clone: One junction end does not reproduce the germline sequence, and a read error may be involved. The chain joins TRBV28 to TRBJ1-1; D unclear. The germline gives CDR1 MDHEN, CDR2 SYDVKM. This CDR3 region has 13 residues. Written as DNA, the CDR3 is TGTGCCAGCGGTTTTAATCGACGGACTGAAGCTTTCTTT. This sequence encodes CASGFNRRTEAFF. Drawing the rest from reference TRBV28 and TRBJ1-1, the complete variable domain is DVKVTQSSRYLVKRTGEKVFLECVQDMDHENMFWYRQDPGLGLRLIYFSYDVKMKEKGDIPEGYSVSREKKERFSLILESASTNQTSMYLCASGFNRRTEAFFGQGTRLTVV.

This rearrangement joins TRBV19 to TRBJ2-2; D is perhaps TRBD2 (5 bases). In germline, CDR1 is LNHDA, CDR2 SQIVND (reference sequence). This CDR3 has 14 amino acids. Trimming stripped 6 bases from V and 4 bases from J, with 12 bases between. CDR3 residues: CASRVLGSTGELFF. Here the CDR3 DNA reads TGTGCCAGTAGGGTACTAGGCTCCACCGGGGAGCTGTTTTTT.

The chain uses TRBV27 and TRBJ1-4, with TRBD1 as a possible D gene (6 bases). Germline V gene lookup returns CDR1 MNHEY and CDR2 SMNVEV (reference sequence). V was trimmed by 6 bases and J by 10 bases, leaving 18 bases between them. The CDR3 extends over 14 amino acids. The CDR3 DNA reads TGTGCCAGCAGCAATTTTGGGGGGCTGGGAAAACTGTTTTTT. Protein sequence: CASSNFGGLGKLFF.

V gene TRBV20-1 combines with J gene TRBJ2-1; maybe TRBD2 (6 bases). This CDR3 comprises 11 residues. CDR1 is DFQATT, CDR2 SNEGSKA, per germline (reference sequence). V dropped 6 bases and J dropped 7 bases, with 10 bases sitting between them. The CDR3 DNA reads TGCAGTGCCCCCGCGGGGAATGAGCAGTTCTTC. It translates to CSAPAGNEQFF.

The CDR3 nucleotides are TGTGCCAGCAGTTTAAGCCCAGCGGGAGCCTACAATGAGCAGTTCTTC. It translates to CASSLSPAGAYNEQFF. V usage is TRBV27 and J usage is TRBJ2-1; 8 nucleotides align to TRBD2. V was clipped by 2 bases and J by 2 bases; unmatched bases: 5. The CDR3 has 16 amino acids. Germline CDR1 reads MNHEY; CDR2 reads SMNVEV (reference sequence).

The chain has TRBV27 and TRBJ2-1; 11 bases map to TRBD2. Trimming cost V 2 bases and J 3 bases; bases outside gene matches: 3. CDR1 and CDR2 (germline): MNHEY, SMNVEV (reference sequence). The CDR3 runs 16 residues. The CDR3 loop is CASSLTSGSIYNEQFF. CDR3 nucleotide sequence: TGTGCCAGCAGTTTAACTAGCGGGAGTATCTACAATGAGCAGTTCTTC.

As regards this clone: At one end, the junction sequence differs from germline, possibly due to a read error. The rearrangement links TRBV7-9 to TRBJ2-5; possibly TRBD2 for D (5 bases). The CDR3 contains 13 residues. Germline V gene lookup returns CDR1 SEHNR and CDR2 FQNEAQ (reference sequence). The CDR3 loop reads CASSLANEETQYF. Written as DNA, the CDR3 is TGTGCCAGCAGCCTAGCAAACGAAGAGACCCAGTACTTC.

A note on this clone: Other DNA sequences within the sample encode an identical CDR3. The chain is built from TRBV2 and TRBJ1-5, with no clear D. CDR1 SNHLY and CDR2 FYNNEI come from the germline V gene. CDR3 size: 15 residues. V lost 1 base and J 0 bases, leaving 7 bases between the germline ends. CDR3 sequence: CASSEGSYSNQPQHF. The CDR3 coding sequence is TGTGCCAGCAGTGAAGGAAGTTATAGCAATCAGCCCCAGCATTTT.

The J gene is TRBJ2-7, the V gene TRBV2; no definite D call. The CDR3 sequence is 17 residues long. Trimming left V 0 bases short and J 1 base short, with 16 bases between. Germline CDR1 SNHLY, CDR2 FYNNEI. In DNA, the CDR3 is TGTGCCAGCAGTGAAGCCGAGACTGACGCGATATCCTACGAGCAGTACTTC. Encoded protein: CASSEAETDAISYEQYF.